Shown below are 9 T cell receptor beta chains from a single sample sequenced in a study of cytomegalovirus exposure and HLA in healthy donors. PCR amplification relied on 60 Vbeta primers (plus 13 Jbeta primers). Profiling relied on immunoSEQ multiplex PCR, and the TCRdb table lists in-frame clones only, not all of them. The sample records around 160,000 clones, roughly 79% being singletons. Sequencing was performed on PBMCs. Receptors were obtained from a man aged 45 to 65 in good health and CMV-seropositive.

The chain links TRBV6-1 to TRBJ2-2; the match to TRBD1 covers 8 bases. The ends lost 2 bases at V and 6 bases at J; junction bases unmatched: 5. The CDR3 loop spans 15 amino acids. Per the germline V gene, CDR1 is MNHNS and CDR2 is SASEGT. The CDR3 loop reads CASSEQDRAAGELFF. CDR3 sequence (DNA): TGTGCCAGCAGTGAACAGGACAGGGCAGCCGGGGAGCTGTTTTTT.

The V gene is TRBV4-1, the J gene TRBJ1-4; 9 bases agree with TRBD1. In germline, CDR1 is MGHRA, CDR2 YSYEKL. The CDR3 contains 18 residues. The J segment lost 0 bases and the V segment lost 2 bases, leaving 7 bases of the junction unmatched. DNA for the CDR3: TGCGCCAGCAGCCAAAACCGGGACAGGGCCGCAACTAATGAAAAACTGTTTTTT. This translates into CASSQNRDRAATNEKLFF.

This clone came up a few times. The J gene is TRBJ1-1, the V gene TRBV4-1; 9 bases line up with TRBD1. Trimming at V came to 0 bases and at J to 5 bases, leaving 13 bases not matched to a gene. There are 18 residues in the CDR3. Germline loops: CDR1 MGHRA, CDR2 YSYEKL. CDR3 DNA: TGCGCCAGCAGCCAAGAAGCGGTTTTCGTGGACAGGGGAACTGAAGCTTTCTTT. Translating it yields CASSQEAVFVDRGTEAFF.

The V and J genes are TRBV9 and TRBJ1-1; possibly TRBD1 for D (6 bases). This CDR3 has 14 residues. Trimming shortened V by 0 bases and J by 7 bases, and 13 bases separated the two germline ends. The germline CDR1 and CDR2 sequences are SGDLS and YYNGEE. CDR3 nucleotides: TGTGCCAGCAGCGTAGCTACAGGGCAGATTGAAGCTTTCTTT. Encoded protein: CASSVATGQIEAFF.

This clone was seen more than once but under ten times. V and J are TRBV6-6 and TRBJ2-1; 7 bases line up with TRBD2. The germline gives CDR1 MNHNY, CDR2 SVGAGI (reference sequence). CDR3 size: 16 residues. With 5 bases clipped from V and 3 bases from J, the junction kept 10 bases outside the gene matches. Here the CDR3 reads CASSLVGLADYNEQFF. The CDR3 DNA is TGTGCCAGCAGTCTGGTGGGGCTAGCGGACTACAATGAGCAGTTCTTC.

The gene calls are TRBV7-9 and TRBJ2-1; D is unclear. CDR3 length: 13 amino acids. Germline V CDR1 and CDR2: SEHNR, FQNEAQ (reference sequence). Trimming left V 4 bases short and J 8 bases short, with 12 bases between. DNA for the CDR3: TGTGCCAGCAGCTGGGCTAACGGCGATGAGCAGTTCTTC. Its protein product is CASSWANGDEQFF. The entire variable domain, with the rest obtained from reference TRBV7-9 and TRBJ2-1, is as follows: DTGVSQNPRHKITKRGQNVTFRCDPISEHNRLYWYRQTLGQGPEFLTYFQNEAQLEKSRLLSDRFSAERPKGSFSTLEIQRTEQGDSAMYLCASSWANGDEQFFGPGTRLTVL.

The chain employs TRBV10-2 and TRBJ2-1, with TRBD2 as a possible D gene (7 bases). Trimming cost V 2 bases and J 9 bases, with 11 bases left between them. Germline CDR1 is WSHSY and CDR2 is SAAADI. CDR3 length: 13 amino acids. The CDR3, as DNA: TGCGCCAGCAGTGAGCCGGGGGGCCTTGAGCAGTTCTTC. Its translation is CASSEPGGLEQFF.

The chain is built from TRBV6-6 and TRBJ2-3, with a weak D call TRBD1 (6 bases). This CDR3 is built from 15 residues. Trimming cost V 2 bases and J 1 base, with 10 bases left between them. The germline CDR1 and CDR2 sequences are MNHNY and SVGAGI (reference sequence). The CDR3 sequence: CASSYGAGGTDTQYF. The CDR3 DNA follows: TGTGCCAGCAGTTACGGGGCAGGGGGCACAGATACGCAGTATTTT.

The genes are TRBV6-5 and TRBJ2-5; 15 positions agree with TRBD2. CDR1 is MNHEY and CDR2 is SVGAGI in the germline V gene. The CDR3 spans 15 residues. J lost 3 bases, V lost 6 bases, and 2 bases had no gene match. The CDR3 DNA reads as TGTGCCAGCAGCGGGACTAGCGGGGGGAAAGAGACCCAGTACTTC. As protein: CASSGTSGGKETQYF.